This record concerns one TCR beta chain sequence. Its specific antigen is unknown. No clone much larger than this one lies a single base away; base qualities are absent. This entry comes from a study of T cell changes during pregnancy in multiple sclerosis (dated by TCRdb to the late 2010s). Regarding the research as a whole: The study looked at changes in the T cell repertoire across pregnancy in women with multiple sclerosis.

Relative to germline, V is 6 bases shorter and J is 6 bases shorter, with 14 bases between their ends. The CDR3 has 13 amino acids, counting the end cysteine and phenylalanine. The retained sequence is limited to the CDR3, 39 bases, with the frame set at the first base. Taken from the germline V gene (reference sequence), the CDR1 and CDR2 loops are MNHEY and SMNVEV. Library construction relied on the immunoSEQ multiplex PCR assay. The clones in this table, taken by TCRdb from immuneACCESS, are in-frame only. Not every clone is retained; where verified, under half of the shortfall comes from an unresolved V gene, and the cause of the rest is unknown. The sample table shows about 99,000 clones, and about 90% are seen once. About 0.93% of the sample is taken by the ten largest.

Sequencing used peripheral blood, obtained after pregnancy. The chain couples TRBV27 to TRBJ1-1, and the D gene may be TRBD1, 6 bases matching. This receptor was identified in a female donor with multiple sclerosis, enrolled in a pregnancy study. The CDR3 protein sequence reads: CASRSQGRAEAFF. The nucleotide sequence is given as TGTGCCAGCAGGTCACAGGGACGGGCTGAAGCTTTCTTT.